This T cell receptor beta chain was sequenced for a study of prognosis after radiotherapy for stage I lung cancer. Study-wide context: Following radiotherapy, four patients went on to present distant metastases at a median of around seven months, and more than 12 exhibited no significant progression.

Two-round multiplex PCR on genomic DNA was the method by which TCR beta CDR3 was amplified. Primers specific to each TRBV and TRBJ gene drove first-round PCR. MiXCR, applied by TCRdb to the multiplex PCR reads, yields one record per CDR3 protein. The table shows around 51,000 distinct CDR3 sequences, with approximately 35% occurring only once. This receptor was obtained from a donor of 50 years or more with non-small cell lung cancer. The sample here was PBMCs, taken before or after stereotactic body radiation therapy (not recorded which).

The CDR3 sequence: CASSVCLSGNTIYF. In nucleotides, the CDR3 is TGTGCCAGCAGCGTATGCCTCTCTGGAAACACCATATATTTT. This sequence joins TRBV9 and TRBJ1-3; the D is unclear. This CDR3 comprises 14 residues. Germline values: CDR1 SGDLS, CDR2 YYNGEE. The V end lost 1 base, the J end lost 0 bases, and 5 bases lay between the germline ends.